This note documents a single T cell receptor (beta chain) sequence. This sample is part of a study of blood T cell repertoires in COVID-19. V lost 5 bases, J lost 4 bases, and 5 bases stayed unmatched. The CDR3 totals 15 residues. In germline, CDR1 is KGHDR, CDR2 SFDVKD. Original methodology: Amplifying reference gene primers gave estimates of nucleated cell counts. TCRdb keeps only in-frame clones here, not all; method: immunoSEQ multiplex PCR. V and J calls plus clone size are reproduced from that table; the DNA served to infer D and trimming. The table includes about 190,000 clones, around 80% detected once.

The chain carries TRBV24-1 and TRBJ2-3; 10 bases align to TRBD2. The TCR was taken from a man aged 30 to 45 with active or convalescent COVID-19. The sample consisted of peripheral blood. CDR3: CATSGFSGGPDTQYF. CDR3 nucleotides: TGTGCCACCAGTGGGTTTAGCGGGGGGCCAGATACGCAGTATTTT.